This entry lists 20 T cell receptor beta chains sequenced from one sample in a study of blood T cell repertoires in COVID-19 (dated by TCRdb to about 2020). Library method: the immunoSEQ multiplex PCR assay. TCRdb provides this immuneACCESS table in a form limited to in-frame rearrangements. Some clones are lacking; in checked studies, under half of them reflect an unresolved V gene, and why the rest are absent is not known. In this sample the table shows roughly 330,000 clones, nearly 90% of which occur a single time. Jointly, the top ten make up approximately 6% of the sample. The sequenced material came from PBMCs or T cells enriched from blood (not recorded which). Source of these receptors: a woman in her twenties or thirties who had recovered from COVID-19.

On this clone: At one boundary the junction diverges from the germline segment, which might be a read error. The chain has TRBV6-1 and TRBJ1-2, with 7 bases identical to TRBD1. Germline V gene lookup returns CDR1 MNHNS and CDR2 SASEGT. The CDR3 extends over 14 amino acids. Here the CDR3 DNA reads TGTGCCAGCAGGGAAGGGGGCAGGGCCTATGGCTACACCTTC. This encodes CASREGGRAYGYTF.

The chain carries TRBV7-9 and TRBJ2-1, with TRBD2 matching 8 bases. V lost 5 bases, J lost 4 bases, and 1 base stayed unmatched. Looked up from germline, CDR1 is SEHNR and CDR2 is FQNEAQ (reference sequence). CDR3 length equals 13 residues. CDR3 sequence reads: CASSGGGYNEQFF. The CDR3 DNA is TGTGCCAGCAGCGGCGGGGGGTACAATGAGCAGTTCTTC.

This chain uses TRBV10-3 with TRBJ1-1, with 12 bases lining up with TRBD1. The CDR3 spans 16 residues. The germline CDR1 and CDR2 sequences are ENHRY and SYGVKD. Trimming removed 8 bases from V and 1 base from J; junction bases left unmatched: 8. CDR3 sequence reads: CAIAPGQGAPNTEAFF. The CDR3 coding sequence is TGTGCCATCGCGCCGGGACAGGGGGCCCCGAACACTGAAGCTTTCTTT.

This chain connects TRBV6-4 to TRBJ2-7; 11 nucleotides agree with TRBD1. V shed 0 bases, J shed 5 bases, and the junction held 9 bases outside the gene matches. In germline, CDR1 is MRHNA, CDR2 SNTAGT. This CDR3 is built from 17 residues. The CDR3: CASSDSAPGQGEHEQYF. The CDR3 bases are TGTGCCAGCAGTGACTCGGCTCCGGGACAGGGGGAGCACGAGCAGTACTTC.

The V and J genes are TRBV5-1 and TRBJ2-5, with 9 bases aligning to TRBD2. Germline loops: CDR1 SGHRS, CDR2 YFSETQ. V trimming: 0 bases; J trimming: 5 bases; junction bases outside the gene matches: 8. The CDR3 has 16 residues. CDR3 residues: CASSLALSGGTETQYF. The CDR3, as DNA: TGCGCCAGCAGCTTGGCCCTTAGCGGGGGTACGGAGACCCAGTACTTC.

The J gene is TRBJ2-7, the V gene TRBV4-2; D ambiguous. The CDR3 sequence is 14 residues long. Between the trimmed V and J ends, which lost 0 bases and 1 base, there was a span of 7 bases. CDR1 LGHNA and CDR2 YNFKEQ come from the germline V gene. CDR3: CASSQDTASYEQYF. CDR3 in DNA: TGTGCCAGCAGCCAAGACACTGCTTCCTACGAGCAGTACTTC.

This sequence joins TRBV5-6 and TRBJ2-3, with 9 nucleotides matching TRBD2. With 4 bases clipped from V and 2 bases from J, the junction kept 14 bases outside the gene matches. Germline loops: CDR1 SGHDT, CDR2 YYEEEE. The CDR3 contains 18 residues. CDR3 coding DNA: TGTGCCAGCAGCGAAAACTTATTCGCTAGCGGGAACACAGATACGCAGTATTTT. As protein: CASSENLFASGNTDTQYF.

The gene calls are TRBV7-9 and TRBJ1-4, with D possibly matching TRBD1 (5 bases). The CDR3 contains 13 residues. V was pared by 5 bases and J by 5 bases, with 9 bases between. CDR1 is SEHNR, CDR2 FQNEAQ, per germline (reference sequence). The CDR3 loop reads CASSRQTNEKLFF. The DNA for the CDR3 is TGTGCCAGCAGCCGACAGACCAATGAAAAACTGTTTTTT.

J is TRBJ1-6 and V is TRBV9; D gene ambiguous. This CDR3 comprises 14 residues. Trimming cost V 3 bases and J 6 bases, with 10 bases left between them. Germline CDR1 reads SGDLS; CDR2 reads YYNGEE. The CDR3 loop is CASSGRVRNSPLHF. CDR3 bases: TGTGCCAGCAGCGGACGGGTCCGTAATTCACCCCTCCACTTT.

The chain links TRBV27 to TRBJ1-1, with D perhaps matching TRBD1 (6 bases). V was clipped by 5 bases and J by 0 bases, with 13 bases between them. This CDR3 spans 15 amino acids. Germline-derived CDR1 and CDR2 are MNHEY and SMNVEV (reference sequence). The CDR3 region has the DNA TGTGCCAGCAGTCTTCGGACAGCCTTGAACACTGAAGCTTTCTTT. Its translation: CASSLRTALNTEAFF.

V is TRBV9 and J is TRBJ1-3; D is ambiguous. Trimming took 0 bases from V and 0 from J, leaving 7 bases between them. The CDR3 loop spans 15 amino acids. CDR1 and CDR2 (germline): SGDLS, YYNGEE. This CDR3 reads CASSVGSLSGNTIYF. CDR3 nucleotides: TGTGCCAGCAGCGTAGGCTCACTCTCTGGAAACACCATATATTTT. Drawing the rest from reference TRBV9 and TRBJ1-3, the complete variable domain is DSGVTQTPKHLITATGQRVTLRCSPRSGDLSVYWYQQSLDQGLQFLIQYYNGEERAKGNILERFSAQQFPDLHSELNLSSLELGDSALYFCASSVGSLSGNTIYFGEGSWLTVV.

The J gene is TRBJ1-1, the V gene TRBV29-1; tentative D call: TRBD1 (6 bases). The CDR3 spans 15 residues. Per germline, CDR1 SQVTM and CDR2 ANQGSEA. Deletions cut 5 bases from V and 1 base from J, with 17 bases between. CDR3 loop: CSVRRGWGSNTEAFF. CDR3 in DNA: TGCAGCGTTCGCAGGGGTTGGGGGTCGAACACTGAAGCTTTCTTT.

This chain uses TRBV9 with TRBJ1-1; D unclear. Germline CDR1 reads SGDLS; CDR2 reads YYNGEE. CDR3 length: 13 amino acids. Trimming stripped 0 bases from V and 10 bases from J, with 13 bases between. The CDR3 DNA follows: TGTGCCAGCAGCGTAGATGGTCGACACCTAGCTTTCTTT. Residues: CASSVDGRHLAFF.

This chain connects TRBV11-3 to TRBJ2-2; perhaps TRBD1 as D (5 bases). The CDR3 is made up of 14 amino acids. The V end lost 5 bases, the J end lost 1 base, and 8 bases lay between the germline ends. Germline CDR1 reads SGHNT; CDR2 reads YENEEA. CDR3: CASSPTGNTGELFF. The CDR3 nucleotides read TGTGCCAGCAGCCCCACAGGGAACACCGGGGAGCTGTTTTTT.

The chain couples TRBV7-3 to TRBJ1-1; D remains unclear. This CDR3 has 13 residues. Trimming left V 0 bases short and J 6 bases short, with 8 bases between. The germline gives CDR1 SGHTA, CDR2 FQGTGA. The CDR3 sequence: CASSLTVDSEAFF. The CDR3, as DNA: TGTGCCAGCAGCTTAACGGTCGACTCTGAAGCTTTCTTT.

The chain is built from TRBV27 and TRBJ1-2; D unresolved. Per germline, CDR1 MNHEY and CDR2 SMNVEV (reference sequence). This CDR3 has 13 amino acids. The germline V and J ends were trimmed by 1 base and 6 bases, with 9 bases remaining between them. The CDR3 coding sequence is TGTGCCAGCAGTTTATACGGAGGCAATGGCTACACCTTC. This sequence encodes CASSLYGGNGYTF.

V and J are TRBV4-3 and TRBJ1-1; D perhaps matches TRBD1 (6 bases). There are 16 residues in the CDR3. Germline V lookup: CDR1 LGHNA, CDR2 YSLEER. V was trimmed by 3 bases and J by 1 base, leaving 15 bases between them. CDR3 bases: TGCGCCAGCAGCCAGGGAACCGGGACATCGAACACTGAAGCTTTCTTT. Residues: CASSQGTGTSNTEAFF.

The V and J genes are TRBV5-1 and TRBJ2-1; D unresolved. The germline V gene has CDR1 SGHRS and CDR2 YFSETQ. This CDR3 comprises 15 residues. V was shortened by 4 bases and J by 4 bases, with 15 bases between the two germline ends. The CDR3 reads CASSEPGSSYNEQFF. Written as DNA, the CDR3 is TGCGCCAGCAGCGAACCCGGGTCTTCGTACAATGAGCAGTTCTTC.

V and J are TRBV12-5 and TRBJ2-3; D uncertain. The ends were cut back, 1 base at V and 3 bases at J, with 8 bases in the middle. The CDR3 spans 14 residues. Germline assignment: CDR1 LGHNT and CDR2 FRNRAP. Here the CDR3 DNA reads TGTGCTAGTGGTTTGGGAGACATTACAGATACGCAGTATTTT. It yields the protein CASGLGDITDTQYF. Filled out from reference TRBV12-5 and TRBJ2-3, the complete variable domain reads DARVTQTPRHKVTEMGQEVTMRCQPILGHNTVFWYRQTMMQGLELLAYFRNRAPLDDSGMPKDRFSAEMPDATLATLKIQPSEPRDSAVYFCASGLGDITDTQYFGPGTRLTVL.

The V call is TRBV5-6, the J call TRBJ2-3; TRBD1 matches 10 bases. The CDR3 loop spans 15 amino acids. The germline gives CDR1 SGHDT, CDR2 YYEEEE. The V and J ends lost 0 bases and 3 bases, in that order; junction bases with no gene match: 1. In DNA form, the CDR3 reads TGTGCCAGCAGCTTGGAGGGACAGGGGACAGATACGCAGTATTTT. This gives the protein CASSLEGQGTDTQYF.